The T cell receptor (beta chain) under discussion was sequenced for a study of memory CD4+ T cells and cytomegalovirus serostatus. The wider study: Donors were healthy Belgian adults, fewer than ten CMV seropositive and 20 to 25 seronegative. Findings and caveats of the study: Of 150 to 200 reported CMV TCRbeta sequences, around 62 were found in memory CD4+ repertoires.

Concerning this clone: Antigen specificity is unknown.

Single viable CD3+CD4+CD8-CD45RO+ cells were sorted as the memory CD4+ T cells. The CDR3 is 15 amino acids. The germline CDR1 and CDR2 sequences are SGHRS and YFSETQ. The ends lost 4 bases at V and 1 base at J; junction bases unmatched: 6. Authors' analysis steps: After removing out-of-frame reads, 2,204,828 distinct TCRbeta sequences remained. Generated by immunoSEQ multiplex PCR, the TCRdb table keeps only in-frame clones and is missing some. D and trimming were read from the DNA, whereas the V and J calls and clone size are those reported in that table. Of under 65,000 clones listed, roughly 80% are singletons.

Sequenced sample: memory CD4+ T cells from blood. The chain links TRBV5-1 to TRBJ1-2; 8 nucleotides agree with TRBD1. This TCR derives from an adult in good health and CMV-seronegative. In DNA, the CDR3 is TGCGCCAGCAGCAGGGACAGGCGCAGTAACTATGGCTACACCTTC. It codes for CASSRDRRSNYGYTF.